These 24 T cell receptor beta chains originate from one sample sequenced in a study of blood T cell repertoires in COVID-19 (dated by TCRdb to between 2020 and 2021). The library relied on the immunoSEQ multiplex PCR assay. This immuneACCESS table, as held by TCRdb, lists in-frame sequences with V and J called but not all clones. Of the missing ones, under half trace to an unresolved V gene in checked studies; the others have no known cause. The sample table lists just under 85,000 clones, around nine tenths of them with a count of one. Of the sample, 8% is held by the ten largest clones. The sequencing input was peripheral blood. These receptors came from a man older than 75 with active or convalescent COVID-19.

The rearrangement uses TRBV2 and TRBJ1-1, with 8 bases aligning to TRBD1. The CDR3 has 14 amino acids. Looked up from germline, CDR1 is SNHLY and CDR2 is FYNNEI. The J segment lost 3 bases and the V segment lost 6 bases, leaving 6 bases of the junction unmatched. CDR3: CASRPDRVDTEAFF. The CDR3 DNA follows: TGTGCCAGCAGACCGGACAGGGTAGACACTGAAGCTTTCTTT.

The genes are TRBV5-5 and TRBJ1-2; 9 bases fit TRBD1. J was trimmed by 4 bases and V by 3 bases; bases with no gene match: 1. Germline-derived CDR1 and CDR2 are SGHKS and YYEKEE (reference sequence). There are 13 residues in the CDR3. This CDR3 is CASSSGQGYGYTF. The CDR3 nucleotides read TGTGCCAGCAGCTCGGGACAGGGCTATGGCTACACCTTC.

The chain employs TRBV28 and TRBJ2-7; 12 positions match TRBD2. V gave up 6 bases and J gave up 6 bases; unmatched junction bases: 18. This CDR3 comprises 18 residues. Germline CDR1 and CDR2: MDHEN and SYDVKM. The CDR3 is CASSQQGPSGRGLLEQYV. The CDR3 region has the DNA TGTGCCAGCAGCCAACAGGGCCCTAGCGGGAGGGGGCTCCTCGAGCAGTACGTC.

The chain has TRBV7-9 and TRBJ2-3; 11 positions agree with TRBD2. In germline, CDR1 is SEHNR, CDR2 FQNEAQ (reference sequence). The CDR3 sequence is 18 residues long. Unmatched junction bases numbered 7, after V lost 0 bases and J lost 2 bases. CDR3 nucleotide sequence: TGTGCCAGCAGCTTAGCGAGTATTAGCGGGGGGGCCACAGATACGCAGTATTTT. Protein sequence: CASSLASISGGATDTQYF.

The V gene is TRBV18, the J gene TRBJ1-6; TRBD1 aligns across 9 bases. The junction had 7 bases not matched to a gene; V was cut back by 4 bases and J by 9 bases. Germline loops: CDR1 KGHSH, CDR2 LQKENI. This CDR3 is built from 15 residues. The CDR3 protein is CASSLGTGFPSPLHF. The CDR3 region has the DNA TGTGCCAGCTCACTCGGGACAGGGTTTCCTTCACCCCTCCACTTT.

The chain is built from TRBV30 and TRBJ1-4, with a weak D call TRBD1 (5 bases). The ends were cut back, 3 bases at V and 5 bases at J, with 16 bases in the middle. Germline-derived CDR1 and CDR2 are GTSNPN and SVGIG (reference sequence). The CDR3 runs 15 residues. The CDR3: CAWSPRGSRNEKLFF. For the CDR3, the DNA is TGTGCCTGGAGCCCTAGGGGTTCCCGGAATGAAAAACTGTTTTTT.

The rearrangement uses TRBV3-1 (or the pseudogene TRBV3-2) and TRBJ2-5; tentative D call: TRBD2 (6 bases). The CDR3 is 15 amino acids. From germline, CDR1 is LGHDT and CDR2 YNNKEL (reference sequence). V lost 0 bases and J 4 bases, leaving 12 bases between the germline ends. This chain's CDR3 is CASSQDPGRTETQYF. As DNA, the CDR3 is TGTGCCAGCAGCCAAGATCCAGGGAGGACAGAGACCCAGTACTTC.

The rearrangement links TRBV6-5 to TRBJ1-2; D is uncertain. Germline values: CDR1 MNHEY, CDR2 SVGAGI. The germline V and J ends were trimmed by 6 bases and 6 bases, with 14 bases remaining between them. This CDR3 is built from 13 residues. The CDR3, as DNA: TGTGCCAGCAGCCGAACAGCCCCCCATGGCTACACCTTC. Protein: CASSRTAPHGYTF.

The V and J genes are TRBV2 and TRBJ2-5, with TRBD1 as a possible D gene (6 bases). Germline CDR1 SNHLY, CDR2 FYNNEI. Trimming took off 6 bases at V and 2 bases at J, with 13 bases between the two ends. CDR3 length equals 14 residues. The CDR3 region is CASRNSDRQETQYF. The CDR3 DNA reads as TGTGCCAGCAGGAACTCGGACAGACAAGAGACCCAGTACTTC.

This clone was detected only once. The chain is built from TRBV11-2 and TRBJ1-5, with D possibly being TRBD1 (5 bases). The CDR3 is made up of 16 amino acids. Trimming cost V 0 bases and J 4 bases, with 13 bases left between them. Germline loops: CDR1 SGHAT, CDR2 FQNNGV. The CDR3 sequence is CASSLDGQGTNQPQHF. The CDR3 DNA reads as TGTGCCAGCAGCTTAGATGGGCAAGGGACTAATCAGCCCCAGCATTTT.

This clone was seen ten or more times. The CDR3 spells CASSSGQPNQPQHF. Here the CDR3 DNA reads TGCGCCAGCAGCTCGGGACAGCCCAATCAGCCCCAGCATTTT. J is TRBJ1-5 and V is TRBV5-1; 7 nucleotides line up with TRBD1. This CDR3 contains 14 residues. J lost 3 bases, V lost 3 bases, and 3 bases had no gene match. The germline V gene has CDR1 SGHRS and CDR2 YFSETQ.

This clone appeared once. The genes are TRBV5-1 and TRBJ1-2; weak D call: TRBD1 (6 bases). Germline V gene lookup returns CDR1 SGHRS and CDR2 YFSETQ. The CDR3 consists of 14 residues. The V end lost 3 bases, the J end lost 7 bases, and 16 bases lay between the germline ends. CDR3 loop: CASSWGQGMSGYTF. The CDR3 coding sequence is TGCGCCAGCAGCTGGGGGCAGGGGATGAGTGGCTACACCTTC.

This chain connects TRBV6-2 or TRBV6-3 to TRBJ1-2; D may be TRBD1 (6 bases). This CDR3 region has 12 residues. Germline-derived CDR1 and CDR2 are MNHEY and SVGEGT. The V end was cut by 6 bases, the J end by 4 bases, with 9 bases between. CDR3 nucleotides: TGTGCCAGCAGCCAACAGGGCTATGGCTACACCTTC. It encodes CASSQQGYGYTF.

This clone appeared a few times. The chain has TRBV10-3 and TRBJ1-3; D gene ambiguous. Between the trimmed V and J ends, which lost 9 bases and 0 bases, there was a span of 15 bases. This CDR3 is 15 amino acids long. The germline gives CDR1 ENHRY, CDR2 SYGVKD. CDR3 sequence reads: CAIGHNPDSGNTIYF. For the CDR3, the DNA is TGTGCCATTGGCCACAACCCAGACTCTGGAAACACCATATATTTT.

The chain joins TRBV11-2 to TRBJ1-6; no firm D call. The CDR3 runs 15 residues. Trimming stripped 1 base from V and 5 bases from J, with 9 bases between. From germline, CDR1 is SGHAT and CDR2 FQNNGV. The CDR3 coding sequence is TGTGCCAGCAGCTTAGTGGGGAGAGATAATTCACCCCTCCACTTT. Translating gives CASSLVGRDNSPLHF.

This chain links TRBV10-2 with TRBJ2-3; possibly TRBD2 for D (7 bases). The V and J ends lost 0 bases and 6 bases respectively, with 13 bases between them. The germline V gene encodes CDR1 WSHSY and CDR2 SAAADI. The CDR3 totals 15 residues. The CDR3: CASSESGGGLDTQYF. The CDR3 DNA reads as TGCGCCAGCAGTGAGTCGGGAGGGGGGTTGGATACGCAGTATTTT.

The J gene is TRBJ2-5, the V gene TRBV11-2; unclear D gene. Trimming removed 2 bases at V and 1 base at J, with 11 bases between. Germline V gives CDR1 SGHAT, CDR2 FQNNGV. The CDR3 contains 15 residues. CDR3 amino acids: CASSLYGLIQETQYF. Here the CDR3 DNA reads TGTGCCAGCAGCTTATATGGCCTGATCCAAGAGACCCAGTACTTC.

This chain joins TRBV2 and TRBJ1-6; perhaps TRBD1 as D (6 bases). The CDR3 is 14 amino acids. V lost 6 bases to trimming and J lost 7 bases, with 13 bases between them. Germline V gives CDR1 SNHLY, CDR2 FYNNEI. The DNA of the CDR3 is TGTGCCAGCAGGCCCGACAGGTCCAATTCACCCCTCCACTTT. Its translation: CASRPDRSNSPLHF.

The chain combines TRBV5-6 with TRBJ1-1; D uncertain. Germline V gives CDR1 SGHDT, CDR2 YYEEEE. This CDR3 has 12 residues. V was clipped by 3 bases and J by 0 bases, with 3 bases between them. CDR3 sequence: CASSSVNTEAFF. For the CDR3, the DNA is TGTGCCAGCAGCTCGGTGAACACTGAAGCTTTCTTT.

V is TRBV19 and J is TRBJ1-1, with D tentatively TRBD1 (6 bases). Germline assignment: CDR1 LNHDA and CDR2 SQIVND (reference sequence). This CDR3 is built from 15 residues. Trimming removed 7 bases at V and 3 bases at J, with 18 bases between. The DNA for the CDR3 is TGTGCCAGTAAGTCTTTGGCAGGGGCCGACACTGAAGCTTTCTTT. Its protein product is CASKSLAGADTEAFF.

This chain links TRBV28 with TRBJ1-6; D is possibly TRBD1 (5 bases). CDR1 and CDR2 (germline): MDHEN, SYDVKM. V lost 8 bases, J lost 9 bases, and 14 bases lay in between. The CDR3 loop spans 13 amino acids. CDR3 sequence reads: CASCGAAVSPLHF. The CDR3 DNA reads as TGTGCCAGCTGTGGGGCAGCCGTTTCACCCCTCCACTTT.

V gene TRBV28 combines with J gene TRBJ1-1; no firm D call. Germline CDR1 reads MDHEN; CDR2 reads SYDVKM. Trimming removed 0 bases from V and 3 bases from J, with 11 bases in between. The CDR3 covers 15 residues. In DNA, the CDR3 is TGTGCCAGCAGTTTATGGTCTCGTAGATACACTGAAGCTTTCTTT. It yields the protein CASSLWSRRYTEAFF.

The rearrangement links TRBV5-8 to TRBJ1-4; D gene unclear. V was trimmed by 1 base and J by 1 base, leaving 17 bases between them. CDR3 length: 18 amino acids. Germline CDR1 reads SGHTS; CDR2 reads YDEGEE. CDR3 bases: TGTGCCAGCAGCTTGAGGCGGGAAGTGACAAGAACTAATGAAAAACTGTTTTTT. Protein: CASSLRREVTRTNEKLFF.

The V call is TRBV2, the J call TRBJ2-5; D remains unclear. Trimming stripped 8 bases from V and 1 base from J, with 11 bases between. The CDR3 spans 13 residues. Germline V gives CDR1 SNHLY, CDR2 FYNNEI. CDR3 DNA sequence: TGTGCCAGCCTCTCCTACGTCCAAGAGACCCAGTACTTC. Its translation is CASLSYVQETQYF.